A few counts support the clone carrying this TCR beta chain. The entry originates in a study of blood T cell repertoires in COVID-19. Study-wide background: PBMCs, B-cell-depleted T cells, or T cells provided the cDNA or gDNA that made up the material.

The CDR3 runs to 16 residues. Germline CDR1 is MNHEY and CDR2 is SMNVEV (reference sequence). Trimming shortened V by 4 bases and J by 1 base, and 16 bases separated the two germline ends. Clones were sequenced by immunoSEQ multiplex PCR, and TCRdb holds only the in-frame ones, with some missing. The table has a few hundred thousand clones, roughly 89% seen once; the top ten hold 1.5% to 2%. Material for sequencing was peripheral blood. V usage is TRBV27 and J usage is TRBJ1-1; the D is unclear. The receptor was isolated from a woman aged 30 to 39 with COVID-19, enrolled during active disease. This chain's CDR3 is CASSSQEVARNTEAFF. The CDR3 DNA reads as TGTGCCAGCAGTTCTCAAGAGGTCGCCCGGAACACTGAAGCTTTCTTT.